This T cell receptor beta chain was identified during a study of identical twins. Study findings and constraints: Modeled out-of-frame TCR alpha sharing in monozygotic twins fell below observed levels. The analysis was cross-sectional rather than longitudinal within donors.

TCRdb analysed the 5' RACE reads with MiXCR anew, one entry per CDR3 protein. Altogether around 680,000 distinct CDR3 sequences are present, 8.5% to 9.5% being singletons, with the ten largest covering 0.75% to 1%. In this sample, this clonotype turned up a few times. What it recognizes is unknown. J was trimmed by 3 bases and V by 4 bases; bases with no gene match: 4. CDR3 size: 15 residues. CDR1 SEHNR and CDR2 FQNEAQ come from the germline V gene (reference sequence). This sample was shared with a second study, whose subject was yellow fever vaccine responses in identical twins.

Sequencing was carried out using PBMCs. The TCR was taken from a woman between 18 and 29 years old in good health. The rearrangement links TRBV7-9 to TRBJ2-1; TRBD1 agrees at 9 bases. CDR3 sequence reads: CASSSRTGDYNEQFF. As DNA, the CDR3 is TGTGCCAGCAGCTCACGGACAGGGGACTACAATGAGCAGTTCTTC.